The present entry profiles one T cell receptor (beta chain) with its context. This sample is drawn from a study of T cell changes during pregnancy in multiple sclerosis. Data came from immunoSEQ multiplex PCR; TCRdb stores just in-frame clones and leaves some out. The sample holds approximately 44,000 clones, 90% seen once. The CDR3 is 19 amino acids. With 4 bases clipped from V and 2 bases from J, the junction kept 17 bases outside the gene matches. Germline loops: CDR1 SGDLS, CDR2 YYNGEE. The source is a female donor with multiple sclerosis, enrolled in a pregnancy study. V usage is TRBV9 and J usage is TRBJ2-2; 7 bases fit TRBD2. The sequencing used CD8+ T cells from peripheral blood mononuclear cells, collected in the third trimester of pregnancy. Written as DNA, the CDR3 is TGTGCCAGCAGCCCACGAGGGGAAATAGCGGGTGGTAACACCGGGGAGCTGTTTTTT. Its translation is CASSPRGEIAGGNTGELFF.